The text below deals with one T cell receptor beta chain. This clone was picked up a small number of times. Its antigen is still unknown. No base-level quality is on record; no much larger clone is a single base apart. This record comes from a study of blood T cell repertoires in COVID-19 (dated by TCRdb to 2019 to 2021). Regarding the study in general: Samples covering the acute and convalescent phases of COVID-19 were provided by collaborators in the United States, Italy and Spain. Where available, HLA class I and class II types were taken from metadata supplied by the sample provider and were not determined by assay-based typing. The samples were drawn from two sources: the first 160 participants of the ongoing ImmuneRACE study, and 1,000 to 1,500 subjects contributed by 6 global collaborators. The sample metadata nearly always contained a de-identified subject ID, COVID-19 status, age in years and sex. The dataset comprised deeply sampled blood TCRbeta repertoires from subjects exposed to, actively infected with, or recovered from COVID-19. The repertoires were released in a freely available public database meant as a resource for research on the immune response to SARS-CoV-2. The material from the prospective study consisted of cDNA or gDNA derived from T cells, B-cell-depleted T cells, or PBMCs. The investigation overall reported the following: The amount of clinical and demographic metadata varied by source and participant and was provided uncurated.

The CDR3 measures 13 amino acids from cysteine to phenylalanine. Left in the record is the CDR3 DNA by itself, 39 bases read in frame from the first base. Via the germline V gene, CDR1 is ENHRY and CDR2 SYGVKD. V lost 11 bases and J lost 0 bases, and the count of bases not matched to a germline gene is 5. Participants in the prospective study were aged about 18 to 95 years, lived in some 24 United States geographic areas, and enrolled through a virtual design. In the prospective study, participants were assigned to cohorts based on the clinical history participants reported in a screening survey and a study questionnaire. Recovered participants in ImmuneRACE Cohort 3 were defined as having two consecutive negative NP/OP PCR tests, clearance from a healthcare professional, or resolution of symptoms. In the prospective study, mobile phlebotomists collected whole blood, serum and a nasopharyngeal or oropharyngeal swab from each participant. Participants in the prospective study had the option to provide additional blood draws and questionnaires over a roughly two-month period. Before DNA extraction, prospective study blood samples were shipped either frozen or at room temperature.

TCRbeta CDR3 regions were amplified from genomic DNA by means of the immunoSEQ Assay, a bias-controlled multiplex PCR. Regarding the original processing steps: Within the assay, amplification of reference gene primers was used to estimate how many nucleated cells each sample contained. To quantify the absolute abundance of each unique TCRbeta CDR3 rearrangement, sequence reads were collapsed and filtered. For each sample, productive Simpson clonality was calculated as the square root of Simpson's diversity index over productive rearrangements. TCRdb's version of the immuneACCESS table is confined to in-frame rearrangements and falls short of the full clone set. An unresolved V gene accounts for under half of the shortfall where checked; the remainder is of unknown origin. For V, J and clone size, that table is used; D and trimming come from the DNA. Across this sample there are more than 200,000 clones, with 70% to 90% seen only once. Approximately 11% of the sample comes from the top ten.

The sequence came from a man aged 25-45 years who had recovered from COVID-19. The sequenced sample was PBMCs or T cells enriched from blood (not recorded which). This chain is built from TRBV10-3 and TRBJ2-7, and 9 junctional nucleotides match TRBD2. The CDR3 region has the sequence CAAYSGSSYEQYF. The DNA sequence reads TGTGCCGCGTATAGCGGGAGCTCCTACGAGCAGTACTTC.